The present TCR beta chain was sequenced within a study of blood T cell repertoires in COVID-19. Across the whole study: COVID-19 samples collected from the United States, Italy and Spain covered acute and convalescent phases.

A single count supports this clone. Original data processing: Nucleated cell counts were estimated from reference gene primer amplification. The table came from immunoSEQ multiplex PCR; TCRdb's copy has only in-frame clones and leaves some out. That table gives V, J and clone size, and the DNA gave D and trimming. The sample includes around 480,000 clones, approximately 89% of them seen just once. Germline CDR1 and CDR2: SNHLY and FYNNEI. The ends were cut back, 8 bases at V and 5 bases at J, with 12 bases in the middle. This CDR3 contains 12 residues. Seattle's cohort entered during active infection and was followed longitudinally.

This sequence joins TRBV2 and TRBJ1-2; tentatively, D is TRBD1 (5 bases). The sequence was collected from a woman between 45 and 60 years old with COVID-19, enrolled during active disease. The specimen was peripheral blood. The CDR3 DNA reads as TGTGCCAGCTCGTGGACAAGTTATGGCTACACCTTC. Its protein is CASSWTSYGYTF.